The present entry profiles one T cell receptor beta chain with its context. The protocol was immunoSEQ multiplex PCR, while the TCRdb copy is restricted to in-frame clones and leaves out a portion. The sample has roughly 10,000 clones, over 99% seen once. This specimen belongs to a study of monozygotic twins with cystic fibrosis. Germline V lookup: CDR1 MDHEN, CDR2 SYDVKM. The ends were cut back, 10 bases at V and 6 bases at J, with 20 bases in the middle. CDR3 length: 14 residues. The gene calls are TRBV28 and TRBJ2-3; D is perhaps TRBD2 (5 bases). The TCR comes from a man aged 18 to 35 with cystic fibrosis. The sequenced sample was blood. This CDR3 reads CATRREYGLDTQYF. CDR3 bases: TGTGCCACCAGAAGGGAGTACGGCTTGGATACGCAGTATTTT.